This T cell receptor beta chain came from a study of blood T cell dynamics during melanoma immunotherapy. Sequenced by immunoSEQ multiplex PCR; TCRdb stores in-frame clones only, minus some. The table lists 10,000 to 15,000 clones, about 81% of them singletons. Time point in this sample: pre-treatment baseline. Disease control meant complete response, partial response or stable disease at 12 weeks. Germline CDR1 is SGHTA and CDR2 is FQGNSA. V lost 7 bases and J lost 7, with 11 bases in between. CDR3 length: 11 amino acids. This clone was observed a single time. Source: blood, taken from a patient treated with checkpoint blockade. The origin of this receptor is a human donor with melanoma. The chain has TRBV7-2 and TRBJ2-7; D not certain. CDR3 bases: TGTGCCAGCACCCAAGGATGGGAGCAGTACTTC. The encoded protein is CASTQGWEQYF.